A selection of T cell receptor beta chains follows, all from one sample in a study of CD8+CD57+ T cells in acquired aplastic anemia. TCRdb recomputed calls from the reads with MiXCR, one row per CDR3 protein. Among more than 250,000 distinct CDR3 sequences listed, around 60% were seen once. The sample comprised sorted CD4+, CD8+, or CD8+CD57+ T cells (not recorded which) from PBMCs. These receptors all stem from a human donor with severe aplastic anemia or a healthy control (not recorded which). CDR3s include the opening cysteine and the closing phenylalanine or tryptophan. Each record gives: D gene, J gene, V gene, clone size, CDR3 protein, CDR3 DNA. The D gene is left open where the match is weak. Rows give clone size only sometimes, using once, few, many, or a class for an expanded clone.

>TRBD1|TRBJ1-4|TRBV29-1|many
CSDSGQGYEKLFF
TGCAGCGACTCGGGACAGGGGTATGAAAAACTGTTTTTT
>TRBD2|TRBJ2-3|TRBV7-3|.
CASSPSGYSTDTQYF
TGTGCCAGCAGCCCTAGCGGCTATAGCACAGATACGCAGTATTTT
>TRBD1|TRBJ1-2|TRBV20-1|.
CSAGQGVLSGYTF
TGCAGTGCGGGACAGGGGGTTCTGTCTGGCTACACCTTC
>TRBD2|TRBJ2-7|TRBV2|.
CASSFQGEGSNIYEQYF
TGTGCCAGCAGTTTCCAAGGGGAGGGAAGTAATATCTACGAGCAGTACTTC
>TRBD1|TRBJ1-5|TRBV19|.
CASSTGTGVSREPQHF
TGTGCCAGTAGTACCGGGACAGGGGTTAGTAGGGAGCCCCAGCATTTT
>TRBD2|TRBJ2-7|TRBV7-2|.
CASSLSGTSGVYEQYF
TGTGCCAGCAGCCTATCCGGGACTAGCGGGGTCTACGAGCAGTACTTC
>.|TRBJ1-3|TRBV20-1|.
CSARPGSGNTIYF
TGCAGTGCCCGGCCCGGGTCCGGAAACACCATATATTTT
>.|TRBJ1-1|TRBV7-9|.
CASSVEGGGTEAFF
TGTGCCAGCAGCGTAGAGGGGGGAGGGACTGAAGCTTTCTTT
>TRBD1|TRBJ2-1|TRBV19|many
CASSITGAPYNEQFF
TGTGCCAGTAGTATAACAGGGGCACCCTACAATGAGCAGTTCTTC
>.|TRBJ2-7|TRBV29-1|.
CSVVSANEQYF
TGCAGCGTTGTGTCGGCGAACGAGCAGTACTTC
>.|TRBJ1-2|TRBV7-2|.
CASSLAGPTNYGYTF
TGTGCCAGCAGCTTAGCAGGTCCCACTAACTATGGCTACACCTTC
>TRBD2|TRBJ2-7|TRBV5-1|.
CASRSGRADHEQYF
TGCGCCAGCCGTAGCGGGAGGGCCGATCACGAGCAGTACTTC
>.|TRBJ2-7|TRBV2|.
CASRSGRQGNEQYF
TGTGCCAGCAGGAGCGGCCGCCAGGGGAACGAGCAGTACTTC
>TRBD1|TRBJ2-5|TRBV24-1|few
CATSDLRTGGVQTQYF
TGTGCCACCAGTGATTTACGGACAGGGGGCGTGCAGACCCAGTACTTC
>TRBD1|TRBJ2-7|TRBV24-1|.
CATAPGTGDNSSYEQYF
TGTGCCACCGCTCCCGGGACAGGAGATAATAGCTCCTACGAGCAGTACTTC
>.|TRBJ2-6|TRBV20-1|.
CSAGANVLTF
TGCAGTGCTGGGGCCAACGTCCTGACTTTC
>.|TRBJ2-3|TRBV12-3/TRBV12-4|.
CASRAGTQYF
TGTGCCAGCAGGGCGGGTACGCAGTATTTT
>.|TRBJ2-3|TRBV25-1|.
CASSELVYTTDTQYF
TGTGCCAGCAGTGAATTGGTCTACACTACAGATACGCAGTATTTT
>.|TRBJ1-2|TRBV14|.
CASSQYGYTF
TGTGCCAGCAGCCAGTATGGCTACACCTTC
>.|TRBJ1-4|TRBV12-3/TRBV12-4|many
CASSLRSTNEKLFF
TGTGCCAGCAGTTTAAGATCAACTAATGAAAAACTGTTTTTT
>.|TRBJ1-1|TRBV12-3/TRBV12-4|few
CATKEGSRAFF
TGTGCCACCAAGGAGGGGTCCCGGGCTTTCTTT
>.|TRBJ2-7|TRBV12-3/TRBV12-4|once
CASSYSTGRYEQYF
TGTGCCAGCAGTTACTCGACAGGGAGGTACGAGCAGTACTTC
>.|TRBJ1-1|TRBV5-1|many
CASSLEGDRSTEAFF
TGCGCCAGCAGCTTGGAGGGGGATAGAAGCACTGAAGCTTTCTTT
>.|TRBJ2-2|TRBV5-1|many
CASSRESAGELFF
TGCGCCAGCTCCAGGGAGTCGGCCGGGGAGCTGTTTTTT
>TRBD1|TRBJ2-7|TRBV2|.
CASSEEPGTGSYEQYF
TGTGCCAGCAGTGAAGAACCCGGGACAGGGTCCTACGAGCAGTACTTC
>TRBD1|TRBJ1-2|TRBV20-1|.
CSARDGTGTVSGYTF
TGCAGTGCTAGAGATGGGACAGGGACGGTTAGTGGCTACACCTTC
>.|TRBJ2-7|TRBV7-9|.
CASSRPIGGNEQYF
TGTGCCAGCAGCCGTCCCATCGGGGGAAACGAGCAGTACTTC
>.|TRBJ1-3|TRBV19|many
CASQDSHFGNTIYF
TGTGCCAGCCAGGACAGTCATTTTGGAAACACCATATATTTT
>.|TRBJ1-2|TRBV10-3|once
CAISESSEHYGYTF
TGTGCCATCAGTGAGTCGAGCGAACACTATGGCTACACCTTC
>.|TRBJ2-5|TRBV6-5|many
CASSYSLDSQETQYF
TGTGCCAGCAGTTACTCGTTAGACAGCCAAGAGACCCAGTACTTC
>TRBD2|TRBJ2-7|TRBV9|few
CASSVLAGGGEQYF
TGTGCCAGCAGCGTACTAGCGGGAGGGGGCGAGCAGTACTTC
>.|TRBJ1-1|TRBV11-2|many
CASNPDRNTEAFF
TGTGCCAGCAACCCGGACAGGAACACTGAAGCTTTCTTT
>.|TRBJ2-7|TRBV20-1|.
CSATRGAGSTSYEQYF
TGCAGTGCTACCAGAGGAGCGGGCTCTACCTCCTACGAGCAGTACTTC
>TRBD2|TRBJ2-5|TRBV2|.
CASSPASGAQETQYF
TGTGCCAGCAGTCCTGCTAGCGGGGCACAAGAGACCCAGTACTTC
>TRBD1|TRBJ1-1|TRBV10-3|few
CAISEGQGNTEAFF
TGTGCCATCAGTGAGGGACAGGGAAACACTGAAGCTTTCTTT
>.|TRBJ2-1|TRBV4-3|many
CASSQVPFSYNEQFF
TGCGCCAGCAGCCAAGTTCCCTTCTCCTACAATGAGCAGTTCTTC
>.|TRBJ2-5|TRBV30|many
CAWSVSLQETQYF
TGTGCCTGGAGTGTATCCCTACAAGAGACCCAGTACTTC